This T cell receptor (beta chain) derives from a study of cytomegalovirus exposure and HLA in healthy donors. Primers: 60 Vbeta forward and 13 Jbeta reverse. Only in-frame clones appear in the TCRdb table, and some are missing; sequencing was by immunoSEQ multiplex PCR. The table includes some 180,000 clones, around 80% detected once. Unmatched junction bases numbered 5, after V lost 5 bases and J lost 0 bases. Germline CDR1 MGHRA, CDR2 YSYEKL. The CDR3 has 15 amino acids. The receptor was isolated from a woman aged 60-75 years in good health and CMV-seropositive. Sequenced sample: PBMCs. The rearrangement links TRBV4-1 to TRBJ2-7; 9 bases agree with TRBD1. The CDR3 DNA reads TGCGCCAGCAGCTTCCGGGACAGGGCCTCCTACGAGCAGTACTTC. This sequence encodes CASSFRDRASYEQYF.